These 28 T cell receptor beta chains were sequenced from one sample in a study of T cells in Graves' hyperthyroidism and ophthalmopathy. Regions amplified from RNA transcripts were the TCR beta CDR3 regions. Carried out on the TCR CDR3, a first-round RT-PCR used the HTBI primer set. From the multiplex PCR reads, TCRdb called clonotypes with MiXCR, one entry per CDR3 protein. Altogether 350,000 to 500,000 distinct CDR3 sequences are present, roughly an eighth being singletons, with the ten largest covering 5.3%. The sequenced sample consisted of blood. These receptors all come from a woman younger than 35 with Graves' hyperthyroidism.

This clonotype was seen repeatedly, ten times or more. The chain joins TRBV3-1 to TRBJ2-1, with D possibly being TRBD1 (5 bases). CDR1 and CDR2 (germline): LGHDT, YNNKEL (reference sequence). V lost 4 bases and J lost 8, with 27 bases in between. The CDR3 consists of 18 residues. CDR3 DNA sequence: TGTGCCAGCAGCCCAGGCGCAGGGAAGGGGATTTACCACGATGAGCAGTTCTTC. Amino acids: CASSPGAGKGIYHDEQFF.

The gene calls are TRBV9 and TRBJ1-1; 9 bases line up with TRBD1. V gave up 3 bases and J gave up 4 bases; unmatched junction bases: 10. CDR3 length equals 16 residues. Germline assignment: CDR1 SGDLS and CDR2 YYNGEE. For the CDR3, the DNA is TGTGCCAGCAGCGAGGGGACAGGGTTAGAGACCACTGAAGCTTTCTTT. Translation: CASSEGTGLETTEAFF.

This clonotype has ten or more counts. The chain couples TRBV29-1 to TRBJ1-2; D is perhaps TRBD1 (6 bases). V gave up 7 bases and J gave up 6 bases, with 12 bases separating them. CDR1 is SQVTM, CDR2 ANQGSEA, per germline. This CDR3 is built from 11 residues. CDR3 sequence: CSGTAPDGYTF. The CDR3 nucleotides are TGCAGCGGGACAGCGCCTGATGGCTACACCTTC.

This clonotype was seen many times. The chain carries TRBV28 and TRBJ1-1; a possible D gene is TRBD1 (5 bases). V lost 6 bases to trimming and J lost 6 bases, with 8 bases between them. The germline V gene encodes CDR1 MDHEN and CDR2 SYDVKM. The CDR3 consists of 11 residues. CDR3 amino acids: CASSDSSEAFF. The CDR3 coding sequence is TGTGCCAGCAGCGACAGCTCTGAAGCTTTCTTT.

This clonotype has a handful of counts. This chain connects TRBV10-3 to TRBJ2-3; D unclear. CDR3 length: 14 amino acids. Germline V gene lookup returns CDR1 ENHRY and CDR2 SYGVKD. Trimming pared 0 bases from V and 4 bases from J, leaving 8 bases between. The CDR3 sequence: CAISESNSPDTQYF. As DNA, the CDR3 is TGTGCCATCAGTGAGTCTAACTCCCCAGATACGCAGTATTTT.

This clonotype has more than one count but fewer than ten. The CDR3 DNA sequence: TGTGCCAGCAGTTTATCGGGGTACCAAGAGACCCAGTACTTC. It encodes CASSLSGYQETQYF. V is TRBV27 and J is TRBJ2-5, with no clear D. Germline-derived CDR1 and CDR2 are MNHEY and SMNVEV (reference sequence). CDR3 length equals 14 residues. Trimming pared 0 bases from V and 0 bases from J, leaving 5 bases between.

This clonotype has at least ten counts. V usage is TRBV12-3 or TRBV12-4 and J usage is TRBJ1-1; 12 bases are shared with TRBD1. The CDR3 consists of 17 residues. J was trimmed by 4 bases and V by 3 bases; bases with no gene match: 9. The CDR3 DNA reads TGTGCCAGCAGTTTCCCCGGGACAGGGGGCTCGAGCACTGAAGCTTTCTTT. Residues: CASSFPGTGGSSTEAFF.

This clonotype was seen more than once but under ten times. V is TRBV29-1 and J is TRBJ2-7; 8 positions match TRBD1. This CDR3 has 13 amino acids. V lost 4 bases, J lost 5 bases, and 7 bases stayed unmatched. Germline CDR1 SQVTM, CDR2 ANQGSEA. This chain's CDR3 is CSVADRANNEQYF. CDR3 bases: TGCAGCGTTGCGGACAGGGCCAATAACGAGCAGTACTTC.

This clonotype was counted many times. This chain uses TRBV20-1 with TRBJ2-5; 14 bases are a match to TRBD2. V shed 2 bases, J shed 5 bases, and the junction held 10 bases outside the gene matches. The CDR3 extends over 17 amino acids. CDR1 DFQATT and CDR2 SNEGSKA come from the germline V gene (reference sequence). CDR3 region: CSARKTSGRAFQETQYF. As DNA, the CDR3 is TGCAGTGCTAGAAAGACTAGCGGGAGGGCCTTTCAGGAGACCCAGTACTTC.

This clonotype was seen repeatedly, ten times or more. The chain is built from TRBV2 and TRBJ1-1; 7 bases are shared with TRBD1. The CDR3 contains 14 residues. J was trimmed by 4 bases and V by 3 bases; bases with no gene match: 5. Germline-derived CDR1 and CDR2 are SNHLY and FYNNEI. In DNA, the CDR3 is TGTGCCAGCAGTGATTCGGCAGGGGGCACTGAAGCTTTCTTT. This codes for CASSDSAGGTEAFF. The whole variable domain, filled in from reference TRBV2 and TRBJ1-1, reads EPEVTQTPSHQVTQMGQEVILRCVPISNHLYFYWYRQILGQKVEFLVSFYNNEISEKSEIFDDQFSVERPDGSNFTLKIRSTKLEDSAMYFCASSDSAGGTEAFFGQGTRLTVV.

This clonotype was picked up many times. The CDR3 loop reads CASRRGLAGSTDTQYF. CDR3 coding DNA: TGTGCCAGCAGGCGGGGACTAGCGGGGAGCACAGATACGCAGTATTTT. The chain employs TRBV7-3 and TRBJ2-3; TRBD2 matches at 13 bases. This CDR3 comprises 16 residues. V shed 6 bases, J shed 0 bases, and the junction held 3 bases outside the gene matches. The germline CDR1 and CDR2 sequences are SGHTA and FQGTGA.

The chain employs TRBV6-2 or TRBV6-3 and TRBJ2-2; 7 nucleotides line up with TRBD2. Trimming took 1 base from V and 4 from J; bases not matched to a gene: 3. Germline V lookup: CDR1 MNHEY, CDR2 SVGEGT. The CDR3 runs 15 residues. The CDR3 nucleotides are TGTGCCAGCAGTTACTTTTTAGCGGGCACCGGGGAGCTGTTTTTT. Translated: CASSYFLAGTGELFF.

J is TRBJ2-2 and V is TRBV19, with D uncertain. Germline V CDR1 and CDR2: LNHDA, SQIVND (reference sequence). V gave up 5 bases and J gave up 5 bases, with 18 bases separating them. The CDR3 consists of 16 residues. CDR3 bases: TGTGCCAGTAGTCCCCCATCGATCGTCGTAACCGGGGAGCTGTTTTTT. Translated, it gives CASSPPSIVVTGELFF.

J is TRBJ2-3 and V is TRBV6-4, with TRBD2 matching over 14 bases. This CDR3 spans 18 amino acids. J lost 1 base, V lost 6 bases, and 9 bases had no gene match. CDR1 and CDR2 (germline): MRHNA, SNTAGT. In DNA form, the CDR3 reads TGTGCCAGCAGCCGGGTCGGGACTAGCGGGAGTGGCACAGATACGCAGTATTTT. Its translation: CASSRVGTSGSGTDTQYF.

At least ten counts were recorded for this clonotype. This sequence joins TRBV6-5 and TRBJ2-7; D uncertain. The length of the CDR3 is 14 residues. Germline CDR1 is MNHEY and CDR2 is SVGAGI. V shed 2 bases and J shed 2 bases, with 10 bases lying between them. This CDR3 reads CASSYEGRPYEQYF. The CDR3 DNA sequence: TGTGCCAGCAGTTACGAAGGCAGACCCTACGAGCAGTACTTC.

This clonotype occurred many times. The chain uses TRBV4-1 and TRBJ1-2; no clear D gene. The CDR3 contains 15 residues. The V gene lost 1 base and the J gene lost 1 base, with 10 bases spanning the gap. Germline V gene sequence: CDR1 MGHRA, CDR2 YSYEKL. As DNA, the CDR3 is TGCGCCAGCAGCCAAGTCCCGGGAGTTAACTATGGCTACACCTTC. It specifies CASSQVPGVNYGYTF.

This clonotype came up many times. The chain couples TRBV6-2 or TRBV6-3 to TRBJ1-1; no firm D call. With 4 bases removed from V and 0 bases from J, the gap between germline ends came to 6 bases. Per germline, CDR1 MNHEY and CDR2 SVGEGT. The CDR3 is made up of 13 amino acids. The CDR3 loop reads CASSFRMNTEAFF. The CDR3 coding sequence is TGTGCCAGCAGTTTTCGCATGAACACTGAAGCTTTCTTT.

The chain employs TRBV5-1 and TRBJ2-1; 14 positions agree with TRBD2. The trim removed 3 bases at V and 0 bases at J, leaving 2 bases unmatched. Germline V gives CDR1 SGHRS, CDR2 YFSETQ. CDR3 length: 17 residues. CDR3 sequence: CASSWGTSGSSYNEQFF. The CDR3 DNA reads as TGCGCCAGCAGCTGGGGGACTAGCGGGAGCTCCTACAATGAGCAGTTCTTC.

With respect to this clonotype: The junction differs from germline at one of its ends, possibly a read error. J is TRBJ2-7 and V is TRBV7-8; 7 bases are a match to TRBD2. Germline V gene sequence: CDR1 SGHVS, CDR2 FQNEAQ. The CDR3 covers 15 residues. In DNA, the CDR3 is TGCGCCAGCAGCCAAGGGGATCCGGGGGGCTACGAGCAGTACTTC. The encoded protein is CASSQGDPGGYEQYF. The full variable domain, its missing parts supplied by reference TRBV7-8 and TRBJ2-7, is GAGVSQSPRYKVAKRGQDVALRCDPISGHVSLFWYQQALGQGPEFLTYFQNEAQLDKSGLPSDRFFAERPEGSVSTLKIQRTQQEDSAVYLCASSQGDPGGYEQYFGPGTRLTVT.

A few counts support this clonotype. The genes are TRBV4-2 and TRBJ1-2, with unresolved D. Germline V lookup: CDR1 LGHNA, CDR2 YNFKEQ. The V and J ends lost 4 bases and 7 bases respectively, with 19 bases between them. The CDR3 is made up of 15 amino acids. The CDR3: CASSPRLSSLGGYTF. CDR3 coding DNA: TGTGCCAGCAGCCCCCGCCTTAGCTCTCTTGGTGGCTACACCTTC.

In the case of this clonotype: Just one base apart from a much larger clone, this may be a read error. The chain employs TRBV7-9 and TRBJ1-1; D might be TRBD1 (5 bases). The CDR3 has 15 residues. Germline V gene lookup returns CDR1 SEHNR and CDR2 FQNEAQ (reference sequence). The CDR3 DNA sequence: TGTGCCAGCAGCGCGTTCCTAGGGGTGAACACTGAAACTTTCTTT. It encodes CASSAFLGVNTETFF. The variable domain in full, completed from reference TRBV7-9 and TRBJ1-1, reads DTGVSQNPRHKITKRGQNVTFRCDPISEHNRLYWYRQTLGQGPEFLTYFQNEAQLEKSRLLSDRFSAERPKGSFSTLEIQRTEQGDSAMYLCASSAFLGVNTETFFGQGTRLTVV.

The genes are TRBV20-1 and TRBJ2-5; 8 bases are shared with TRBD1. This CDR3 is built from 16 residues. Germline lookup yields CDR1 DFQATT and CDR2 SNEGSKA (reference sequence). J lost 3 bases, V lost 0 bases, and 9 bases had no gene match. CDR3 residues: CSARDGARGQEETQYF. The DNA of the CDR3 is TGCAGTGCTAGAGATGGCGCCAGGGGGCAGGAAGAGACCCAGTACTTC.

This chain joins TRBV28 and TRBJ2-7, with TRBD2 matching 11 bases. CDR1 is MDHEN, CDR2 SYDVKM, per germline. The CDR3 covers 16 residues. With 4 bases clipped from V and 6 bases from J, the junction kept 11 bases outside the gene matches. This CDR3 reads CASSSPLAGGLIEQYF. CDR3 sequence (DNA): TGTGCCAGCAGTTCCCCCTTAGCGGGAGGGCTGATCGAGCAGTACTTC.

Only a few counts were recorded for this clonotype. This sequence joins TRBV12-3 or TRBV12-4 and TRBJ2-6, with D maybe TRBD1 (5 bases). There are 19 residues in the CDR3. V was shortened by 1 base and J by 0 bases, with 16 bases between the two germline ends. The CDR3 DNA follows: TGTGCCAGCAGTTTAGGGGGCAGAGGTTTCGACTCTGGGGCCAACGTCCTGACTTTC. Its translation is CASSLGGRGFDSGANVLTF.

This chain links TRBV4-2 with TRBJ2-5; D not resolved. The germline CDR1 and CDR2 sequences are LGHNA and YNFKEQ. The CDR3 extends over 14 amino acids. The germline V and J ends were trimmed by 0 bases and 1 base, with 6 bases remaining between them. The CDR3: CASSQDAAQETQYF. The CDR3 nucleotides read TGTGCCAGCAGCCAAGATGCGGCCCAAGAGACCCAGTACTTC.

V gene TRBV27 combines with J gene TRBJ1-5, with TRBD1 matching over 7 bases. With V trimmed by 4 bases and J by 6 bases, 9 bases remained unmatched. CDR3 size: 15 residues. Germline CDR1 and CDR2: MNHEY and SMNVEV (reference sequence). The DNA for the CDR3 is TGTGCCAGCAGTTCTGGACAGGCCGCTGGTCAGCCCCAGCATTTT. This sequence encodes CASSSGQAAGQPQHF.

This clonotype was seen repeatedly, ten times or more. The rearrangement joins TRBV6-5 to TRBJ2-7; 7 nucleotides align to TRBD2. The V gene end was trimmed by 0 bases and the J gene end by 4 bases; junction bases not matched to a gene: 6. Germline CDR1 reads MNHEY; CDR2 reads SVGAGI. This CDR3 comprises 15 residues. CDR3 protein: CASSYSGGVEYEQYF. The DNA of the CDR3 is TGTGCCAGCAGTTACTCGGGGGGGGTGGAGTACGAGCAGTACTTC.

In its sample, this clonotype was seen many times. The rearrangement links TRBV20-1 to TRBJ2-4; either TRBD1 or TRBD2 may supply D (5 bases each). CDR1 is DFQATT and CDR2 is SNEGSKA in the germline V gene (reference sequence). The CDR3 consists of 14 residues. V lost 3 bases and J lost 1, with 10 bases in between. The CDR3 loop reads CSASGGLAKNIQYF. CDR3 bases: TGCAGTGCTAGTGGGGGTTTGGCCAAAAACATTCAGTACTTC.